The 18 T cell receptor beta chains below were found in one sample sequenced in a study of OX40 agonist ivuxolimab in advanced cancers. Generated by immunoSEQ multiplex PCR, the TCRdb table keeps only in-frame clones and is missing some. Of roughly 100,000 clones listed, approximately 84% are singletons. The source was CD4+ or CD8+ T cells sorted from blood, collected in a trial of the OX40 agonist ivuxolimab. The receptor set was obtained from an adult with an advanced solid tumor such as melanoma, head and neck, liver or kidney cancer.

The gene calls are TRBV19 and TRBJ2-7; 9 nucleotides line up with TRBD1. The V gene end was trimmed by 10 bases and the J gene end by 7 bases; junction bases not matched to a gene: 11. The germline gives CDR1 LNHDA, CDR2 SQIVND (reference sequence). The CDR3 has 13 amino acids. The CDR3 nucleotides are TGTGCCACCGATTCCGGGACAGGGCGGGAGCAGTACTTC. Protein: CATDSGTGREQYF. Complete variable domain (other parts from reference TRBV19 and TRBJ2-7): DGGITQSPKYLFRKEGQNVTLSCEQNLNHDAMYWYRQDPGQGLRLIYYSQIVNDFQKGDIAEGYSVSREKKESFPLTVTSAQKNPTAFYLCATDSGTGREQYFGPGTRLTVT.

V gene TRBV12-5 combines with J gene TRBJ1-1, with D perhaps TRBD1 (5 bases). V was cut by 0 bases and J by 1 base, with 18 bases left in between. The CDR3 loop spans 18 amino acids. Looked up from germline, CDR1 is LGHNT and CDR2 is FRNRAP. CDR3 amino acids: CASGLVITLTGKNTEAFF. For the CDR3, the DNA is TGTGCTAGTGGTTTGGTAATTACGCTTACAGGAAAGAACACTGAAGCTTTCTTT.

The chain combines TRBV11-2 with TRBJ1-2; D may be TRBD1 (5 bases). Between the trimmed V and J ends, which lost 4 bases and 5 bases, there was a span of 8 bases. Germline CDR1 SGHAT, CDR2 FQNNGV. The CDR3 is 12 amino acids. The chain's CDR3 is CASSYPGYGYTF. CDR3 nucleotides: TGTGCCAGCAGCTACCCAGGGTATGGCTACACCTTC.

The V call is TRBV7-6, the J call TRBJ2-3; 7 bases fit TRBD2. The CDR3 contains 16 residues. Germline V gene data show CDR1 as SGHVS and CDR2 as FNYEAQ. The V gene end was trimmed by 5 bases and the J gene end by 4 bases; junction bases not matched to a gene: 12. CDR3 in DNA: TGTGCCAGCAGCCTCGACGGACTAGTTAAAGCAGATACGCAGTATTTT. Protein: CASSLDGLVKADTQYF.

This clone showed up just a few times. This rearrangement joins TRBV7-9 to TRBJ2-3, with a weak D call TRBD2 (6 bases). Trimming removed 5 bases from V and 5 bases from J, with 20 bases in between. The CDR3 extends over 16 amino acids. The germline CDR1 and CDR2 sequences are SEHNR and FQNEAQ (reference sequence). In DNA form, the CDR3 reads TGTGCCAGCAGCCCCCCCCTGCGGGAAGCTATAGATACGCAGTATTTT. Protein: CASSPPLREAIDTQYF. Drawing the rest from reference TRBV7-9 and TRBJ2-3, the complete variable domain is DTGVSQNPRHKITKRGQNVTFRCDPISEHNRLYWYRQTLGQGPEFLTYFQNEAQLEKSRLLSDRFSAERPKGSFSTLEIQRTEQGDSAMYLCASSPPLREAIDTQYFGPGTRLTVL.

This clone was seen once. The chain carries TRBV10-3 and TRBJ2-1; the match to TRBD2 covers 9 bases. The germline V gene has CDR1 ENHRY and CDR2 SYGVKD. J was trimmed by 3 bases and V by 0 bases; bases with no gene match: 6. The CDR3 spans 17 residues. The CDR3 loop reads CAISESKLAGSYNEQFF. CDR3 coding DNA: TGTGCCATCAGTGAGTCGAAGCTAGCGGGGAGCTACAATGAGCAGTTCTTC.

This chain connects TRBV5-4 to TRBJ2-7; D is ambiguous. With 0 bases removed from V and 0 bases from J, the gap between germline ends came to 13 bases. Germline V CDR1 and CDR2: SGHNT, YYREEE (reference sequence). The length of the CDR3 is 16 residues. The CDR3 sequence: CASSLARTQPSYEQYF. CDR3 nucleotide sequence: TGTGCCAGCAGCTTGGCCAGAACACAGCCCTCCTACGAGCAGTACTTC.

This clone was observed a few times. J is TRBJ1-2 and V is TRBV19, with D possibly matching TRBD1 (6 bases). Germline V gene data show CDR1 as LNHDA and CDR2 as SQIVND (reference sequence). With 3 bases removed from V and 4 bases from J, the gap between germline ends came to 12 bases. The CDR3 covers 14 residues. The CDR3: CASSIAGAAYGYTF. The CDR3 DNA follows: TGTGCCAGTAGTATTGCAGGGGCCGCCTATGGCTACACCTTC.

The chain uses TRBV7-2 and TRBJ2-7, with 7 bases fitting TRBD1. The CDR3 has 15 residues. Germline CDR1 and CDR2: SGHTA and FQGNSA. V lost 5 bases to trimming and J lost 4 bases; unmatched junction nucleotides: 11. CDR3 in amino acids: CASSPDGTDGYEQYF. DNA for the CDR3: TGTGCCAGCAGCCCCGATGGGACAGATGGGTACGAGCAGTACTTC.

J is TRBJ2-3 and V is TRBV4-1; perhaps TRBD2 as D (5 bases). The CDR3 runs to 16 residues. The germline gives CDR1 MGHRA, CDR2 YSYEKL. Trimming left V 0 bases short and J 2 bases short, with 12 bases between. The CDR3 region is CASSQDLARDTDTQYF. The DNA for the CDR3 is TGCGCCAGCAGCCAAGATTTAGCTCGGGACACAGATACGCAGTATTTT.

The rearrangement uses TRBV6-5 and TRBJ1-5; 10 positions match TRBD1. The CDR3 is 15 residues long. Germline V CDR1 and CDR2: MNHEY, SVGAGI. J was trimmed by 1 base and V by 6 bases; bases with no gene match: 3. CDR3 DNA sequence: TGTGCCAGCAGACGGACAGGGGGGAGCAATCAGCCCCAGCATTTT. Translated, it gives CASRRTGGSNQPQHF.

This chain's CDR3 is CASSRVKGPDTQYF. CDR3 nucleotide sequence: TGTGCCAGCTCACGGGTAAAGGGTCCAGATACGCAGTATTTT. This sequence joins TRBV18 and TRBJ2-3, with D unclear. The germline CDR1 and CDR2 sequences are KGHSH and LQKENI. The CDR3 has 14 residues. Trimming shortened V by 4 bases and J by 4 bases, and 12 bases separated the two germline ends.

This clone was seen only once. The V gene is TRBV7-2, the J gene TRBJ2-7; D remains unclear. The ends were cut back, 4 bases at V and 3 bases at J, with 7 bases in the middle. CDR3 length equals 12 residues. CDR1 is SGHTA, CDR2 FQGNSA, per germline. The CDR3 is CASSSNSYEQYF. The CDR3 DNA follows: TGTGCCAGCAGCTCAAATAGCTACGAGCAGTACTTC.

The chain combines TRBV11-3 with TRBJ1-1; a weak D match, TRBD1 (5 bases). V dropped 2 bases and J dropped 8 bases, with 9 bases sitting between them. The CDR3 covers 12 residues. Germline CDR1 reads SGHNT; CDR2 reads YENEEA. The DNA for the CDR3 is TGTGCCAGCAGCTTAAATGGGGGAGAAGCTTTCTTT. This sequence encodes CASSLNGGEAFF.

On this clone itself: Other nucleotide sequences in the sample specify the same CDR3. The chain is built from TRBV19 and TRBJ2-7; no firm D call. Per the germline V gene, CDR1 is LNHDA and CDR2 is SQIVND (reference sequence). The CDR3 has 11 amino acids. V was trimmed by 5 bases and J by 3 bases, leaving 5 bases between them. Here the CDR3 DNA reads TGTGCCAGTAGTGGCCGCTACGAGCAGTACTTC. It yields the protein CASSGRYEQYF.

The rearrangement links TRBV6-5 to TRBJ1-5, with unresolved D. The J call may be in error: the DNA end matches TRBJ2-3 better. Germline CDR1 reads MNHEY; CDR2 reads SVGAGI. The CDR3 spans 14 residues. CDR3 sequence (DNA): TGTGCCAGCAGCCGTCCTGGAAGCAATCAGCCCCAGTATTTT. Its translation is CASSRPGSNQPQYF.

The rearrangement uses TRBV5-8 and TRBJ1-6; tentatively, D is TRBD1 (5 bases). The CDR3 length is 14 residues. The V end lost 4 bases, the J end lost 3 bases, and 8 bases lay between the germline ends. In germline, CDR1 is SGHTS, CDR2 YDEGEE. CDR3 in DNA: TGTGCCAGCAGCACAGGCAACTATAATTCACCCCTCCACTTT. This translates into CASSTGNYNSPLHF.

In DNA, the CDR3 is TGCGCCAGCGGCCACCTCGGGACAGGTGAAGCTTTCTTT. Its translation is CASGHLGTGEAFF. This chain links TRBV10-1 with TRBJ1-1, with 8 nucleotides matching TRBD1. The V gene's germline CDR1 is WNHNN and CDR2 SYGVQD (reference sequence). The CDR3 contains 13 residues. With 8 bases clipped from V and 7 bases from J, the junction kept 9 bases outside the gene matches.